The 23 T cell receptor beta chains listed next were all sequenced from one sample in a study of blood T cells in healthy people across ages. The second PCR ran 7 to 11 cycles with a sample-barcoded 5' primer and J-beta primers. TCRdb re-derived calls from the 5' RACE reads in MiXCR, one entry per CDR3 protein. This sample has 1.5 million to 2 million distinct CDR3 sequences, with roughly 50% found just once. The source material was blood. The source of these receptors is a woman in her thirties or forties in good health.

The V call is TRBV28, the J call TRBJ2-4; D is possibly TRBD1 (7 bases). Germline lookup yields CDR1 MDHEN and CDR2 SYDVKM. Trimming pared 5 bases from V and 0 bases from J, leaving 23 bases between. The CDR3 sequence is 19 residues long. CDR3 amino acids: CASSQYTGSGGLAKNIQYF. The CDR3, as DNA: TGTGCCAGCAGTCAGTACACAGGGTCAGGGGGACTAGCCAAAAACATTCAGTACTTC.

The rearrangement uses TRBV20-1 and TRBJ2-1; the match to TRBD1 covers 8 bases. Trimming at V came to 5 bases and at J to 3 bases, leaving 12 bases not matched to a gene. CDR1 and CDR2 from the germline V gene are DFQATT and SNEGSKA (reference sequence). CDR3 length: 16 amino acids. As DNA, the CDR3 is TGCAGTGCTCTTTCCGGGACAGGAGGAATCTACAATGAGCAGTTCTTC. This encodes CSALSGTGGIYNEQFF.

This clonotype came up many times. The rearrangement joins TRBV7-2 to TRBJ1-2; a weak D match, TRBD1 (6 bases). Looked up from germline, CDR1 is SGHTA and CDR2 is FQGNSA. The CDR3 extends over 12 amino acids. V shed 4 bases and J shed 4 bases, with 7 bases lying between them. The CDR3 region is CASSSDSYGYTF. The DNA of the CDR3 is TGTGCCAGCAGCTCGGACAGCTATGGCTACACCTTC.

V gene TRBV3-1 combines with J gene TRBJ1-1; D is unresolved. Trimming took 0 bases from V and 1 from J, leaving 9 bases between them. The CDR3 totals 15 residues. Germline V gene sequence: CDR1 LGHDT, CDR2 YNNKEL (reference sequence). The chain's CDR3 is CASSQEYKENTEAFF. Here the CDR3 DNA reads TGTGCCAGCAGCCAAGAATATAAGGAGAACACTGAAGCTTTCTTT. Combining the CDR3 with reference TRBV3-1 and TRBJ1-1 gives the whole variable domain DTAVSQTPKYLVTQMGNDKSIKCEQNLGHDTMYWYKQDSKKFLKIMFSYNNKELIINETVPNRFSPKSPDKAHLNLHINSLELGDSAVYFCASSQEYKENTEAFFGQGTRLTVV.

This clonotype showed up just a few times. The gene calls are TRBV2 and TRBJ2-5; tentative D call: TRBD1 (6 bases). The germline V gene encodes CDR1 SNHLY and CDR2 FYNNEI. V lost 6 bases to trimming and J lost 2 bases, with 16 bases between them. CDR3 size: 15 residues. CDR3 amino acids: CASSQRDTAQETQYF. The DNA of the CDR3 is TGTGCCAGCAGCCAAAGGGACACTGCACAAGAGACCCAGTACTTC.

The chain's CDR3 is CASRAGQGTPRETQYF. Here the CDR3 DNA reads TGTGCCAGCAGAGCGGGACAGGGGACCCCCCGAGAGACCCAGTACTTC. The chain recombines TRBV6-1 with TRBJ2-5, with 10 bases identical to TRBD1. This CDR3 is built from 16 residues. Per germline, CDR1 MNHNS and CDR2 SASEGT. V lost 6 bases and J lost 4; bases outside the gene matches: 11.

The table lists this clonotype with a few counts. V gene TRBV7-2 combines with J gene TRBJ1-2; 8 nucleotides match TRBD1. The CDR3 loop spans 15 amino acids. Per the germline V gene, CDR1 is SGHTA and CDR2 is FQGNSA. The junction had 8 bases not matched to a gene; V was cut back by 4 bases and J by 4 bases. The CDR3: CASSSRGQDSYGYTF. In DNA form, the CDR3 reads TGTGCCAGCAGCTCCAGGGGACAGGATTCCTATGGCTACACCTTC.

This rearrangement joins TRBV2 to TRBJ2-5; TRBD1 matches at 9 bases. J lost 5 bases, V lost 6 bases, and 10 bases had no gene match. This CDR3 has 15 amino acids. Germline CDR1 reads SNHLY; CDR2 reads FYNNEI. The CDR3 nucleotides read TGTGCCAGCAGATACAGGGGGCCAGGAGCGGAGACCCAGTACTTC. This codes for CASRYRGPGAETQYF.

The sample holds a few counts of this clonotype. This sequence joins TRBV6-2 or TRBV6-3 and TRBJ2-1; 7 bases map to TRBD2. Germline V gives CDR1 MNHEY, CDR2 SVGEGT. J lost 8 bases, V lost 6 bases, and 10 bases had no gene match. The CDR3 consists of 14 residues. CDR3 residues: CASSPDWEGDEQFF. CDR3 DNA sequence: TGTGCCAGCAGCCCGGACTGGGAGGGCGATGAGCAGTTCTTC.

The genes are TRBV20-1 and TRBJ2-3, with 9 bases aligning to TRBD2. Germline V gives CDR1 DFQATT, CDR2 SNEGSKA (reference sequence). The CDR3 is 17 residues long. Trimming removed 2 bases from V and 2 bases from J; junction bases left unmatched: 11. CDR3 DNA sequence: TGCAGTGCTAGAAGTAGCGGGGGAGCCTCTATCACAGATACGCAGTATTTT. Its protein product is CSARSSGGASITDTQYF.

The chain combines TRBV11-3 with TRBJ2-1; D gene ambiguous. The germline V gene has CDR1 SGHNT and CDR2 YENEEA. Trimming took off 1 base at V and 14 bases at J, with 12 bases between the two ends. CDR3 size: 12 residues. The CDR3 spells CASSLGPTQEFF. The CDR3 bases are TGTGCCAGCAGCTTAGGGCCAACGCAGGAGTTCTTC.

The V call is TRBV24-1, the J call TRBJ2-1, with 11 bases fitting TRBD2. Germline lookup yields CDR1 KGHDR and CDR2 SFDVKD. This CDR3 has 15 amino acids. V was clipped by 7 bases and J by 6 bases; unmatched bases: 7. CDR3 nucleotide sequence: TGTGCCACCAGCGAACTAGCGGGGGATTTCAATGAGCAGTTCTTC. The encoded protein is CATSELAGDFNEQFF.

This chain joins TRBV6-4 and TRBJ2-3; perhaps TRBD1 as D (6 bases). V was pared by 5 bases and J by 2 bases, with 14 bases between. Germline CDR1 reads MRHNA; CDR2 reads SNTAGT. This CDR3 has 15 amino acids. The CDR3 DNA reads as TGTGCCAGCAGTCAGGGGCCGAGTCCCACAGATACGCAGTATTTT. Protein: CASSQGPSPTDTQYF.

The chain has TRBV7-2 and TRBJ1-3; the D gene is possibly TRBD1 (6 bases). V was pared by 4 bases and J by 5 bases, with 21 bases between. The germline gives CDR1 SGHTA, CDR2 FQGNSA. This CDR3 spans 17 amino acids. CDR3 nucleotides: TGTGCCAGCAGCTCAGTGACAGGCTTGGGGGGACGAAACACCATATATTTT. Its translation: CASSSVTGLGGRNTIYF.

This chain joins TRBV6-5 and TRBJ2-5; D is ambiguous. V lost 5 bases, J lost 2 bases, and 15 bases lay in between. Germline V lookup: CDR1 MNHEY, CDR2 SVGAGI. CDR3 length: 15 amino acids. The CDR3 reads CASSPPPQLQETQYF. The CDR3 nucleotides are TGTGCCAGCAGTCCGCCCCCGCAGCTTCAAGAGACCCAGTACTTC.

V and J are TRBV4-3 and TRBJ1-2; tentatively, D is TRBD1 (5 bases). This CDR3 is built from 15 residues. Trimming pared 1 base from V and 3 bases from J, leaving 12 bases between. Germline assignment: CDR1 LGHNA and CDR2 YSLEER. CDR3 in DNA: TGCGCCAGCAGCCAAGTCCAGGGTTGGGACTATGGCTACACCTTC. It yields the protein CASSQVQGWDYGYTF.

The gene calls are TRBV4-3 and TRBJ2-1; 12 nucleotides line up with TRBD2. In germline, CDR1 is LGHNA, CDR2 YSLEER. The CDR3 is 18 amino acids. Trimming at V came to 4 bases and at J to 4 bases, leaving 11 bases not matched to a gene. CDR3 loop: CASSPGASGGAGYNEQFF. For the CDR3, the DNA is TGCGCCAGCAGCCCGGGGGCTAGCGGGGGGGCGGGTTACAATGAGCAGTTCTTC.

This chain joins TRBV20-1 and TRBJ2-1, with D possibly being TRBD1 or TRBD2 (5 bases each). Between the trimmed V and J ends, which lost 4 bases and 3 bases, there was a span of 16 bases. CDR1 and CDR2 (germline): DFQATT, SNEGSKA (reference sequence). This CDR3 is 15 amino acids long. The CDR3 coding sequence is TGCAGTGCTACCCGGGACGCCAGGTTCTACAATGAGCAGTTCTTC. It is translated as CSATRDARFYNEQFF.

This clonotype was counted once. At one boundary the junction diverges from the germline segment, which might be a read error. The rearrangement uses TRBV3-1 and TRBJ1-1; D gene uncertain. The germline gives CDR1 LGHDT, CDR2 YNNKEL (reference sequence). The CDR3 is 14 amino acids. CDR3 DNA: TGTACCAGCAGCCAAGATTTGATGAACACTGAAGCTTTCTTT. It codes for CTSSQDLMNTEAFF.

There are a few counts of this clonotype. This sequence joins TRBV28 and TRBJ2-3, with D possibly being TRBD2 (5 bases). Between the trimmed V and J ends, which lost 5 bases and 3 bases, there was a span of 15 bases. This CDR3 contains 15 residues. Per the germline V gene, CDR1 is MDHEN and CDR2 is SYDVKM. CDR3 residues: CASSRVRGRTDTQYF. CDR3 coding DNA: TGTGCCAGCAGTCGCGTACGGGGAAGGACAGATACGCAGTATTTT.

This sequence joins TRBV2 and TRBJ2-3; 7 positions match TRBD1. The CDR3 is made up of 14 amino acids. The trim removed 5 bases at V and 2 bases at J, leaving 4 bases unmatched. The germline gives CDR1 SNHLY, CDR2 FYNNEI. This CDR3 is CASSRDSHTDTQYF. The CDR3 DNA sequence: TGTGCCAGCAGTCGGGACAGTCACACAGATACGCAGTATTTT.

The CDR3 DNA reads TGTGCCACCGGAACCGGCTTGGAAAAACTGTTTTTT. This gives the protein CATGTGLEKLFF. The V gene is TRBV7-6, the J gene TRBJ1-4; the D is unclear. Looked up from germline, CDR1 is SGHVS and CDR2 is FNYEAQ. The V gene lost 10 bases and the J gene lost 8 bases, with 14 bases spanning the gap. The length of the CDR3 is 12 residues.

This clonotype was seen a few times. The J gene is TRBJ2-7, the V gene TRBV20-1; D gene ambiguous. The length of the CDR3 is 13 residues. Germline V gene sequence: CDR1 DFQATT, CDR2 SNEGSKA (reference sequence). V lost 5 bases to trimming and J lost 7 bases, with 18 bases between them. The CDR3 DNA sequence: TGCAGTGCTGGACGACGGACCGACTGGGAGCAGTACTTC. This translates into CSAGRRTDWEQYF.